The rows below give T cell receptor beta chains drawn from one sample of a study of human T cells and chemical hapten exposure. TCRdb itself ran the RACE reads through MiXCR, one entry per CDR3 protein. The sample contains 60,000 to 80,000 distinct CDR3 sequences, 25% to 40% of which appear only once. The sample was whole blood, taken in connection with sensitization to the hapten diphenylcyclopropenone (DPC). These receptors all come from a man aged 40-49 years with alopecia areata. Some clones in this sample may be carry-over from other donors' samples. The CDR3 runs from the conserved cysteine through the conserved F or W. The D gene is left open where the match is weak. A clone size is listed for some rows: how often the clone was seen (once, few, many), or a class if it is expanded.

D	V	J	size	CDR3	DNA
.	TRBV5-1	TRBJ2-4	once	CASSRSLEQGNIQYF	TGCGCCAGCAGCCGTTCACTCGAACAAGGGAACATTCAGTACTTC
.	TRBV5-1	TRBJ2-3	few	CASSRGRTDTQYF	TGCGCCAGCAGTCGAGGACGCACAGATACGCAGTATTTT
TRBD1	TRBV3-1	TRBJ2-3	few	CASSSAGTGRTDTQYF	TGTGCCAGCAGCTCCGCCGGGACAGGCAGGACAGATACGCAGTATTTT
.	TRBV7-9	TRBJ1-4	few	CASSHTNEKLFF	TGTGCCAGCAGCCATACTAATGAAAAACTGTTTTTT
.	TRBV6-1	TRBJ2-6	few	CASDGTGSGANVLTF	TGTGCCAGCGATGGGACGGGCTCTGGGGCCAACGTCCTGACTTTC
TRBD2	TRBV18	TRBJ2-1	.	CASKLSWKKEREGYNEQFF	TGTGCCAGCAAACTCTCGTGGAAAAAAGAGCGGGAGGGATACAATGAGCAGTTCTTC
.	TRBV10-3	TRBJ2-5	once	CAISESNRKETQYF	TGTGCCATCAGTGAGTCTAATAGGAAAGAGACCCAGTACTTC
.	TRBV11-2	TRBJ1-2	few	CASSLRGLNGYTF	TGTGCCAGCAGCTTACGGGGGCTTAATGGCTACACCTTC
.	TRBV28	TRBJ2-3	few	CASSLPLPASTDTQYF	TGTGCCAGCAGTTTACCACTCCCGGCTAGCACAGATACGCAGTATTTT
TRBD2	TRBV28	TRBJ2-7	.	CASSSQASGRFLYEQYF	TGTGCCAGCAGTTCCCAAGCTAGCGGGAGGTTCCTCTACGAGCAGTACTTC
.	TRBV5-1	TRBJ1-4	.	CASFGDDEKLFF	TGCGCCAGCTTCGGGGATGATGAAAAACTGTTTTTT
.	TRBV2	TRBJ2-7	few	CASKPGTSYEQYF	TGTGCCAGCAAGCCCGGGACCTCCTACGAGCAGTACTTC
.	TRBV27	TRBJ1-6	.	CASSFGNSPLHF	TGTGCCAGCAGTTTCGGCAATTCACCCCTCCACTTT
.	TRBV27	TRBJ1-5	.	CASSLGTDSNQPQHF	TGTGCCAGCAGTTTAGGGACGGATAGCAATCAGCCCCAGCATTTT
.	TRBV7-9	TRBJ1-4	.	CASSLAGWREKLFF	TGTGCCAGCAGCTTAGCGGGGTGGAGAGAAAAACTGTTTTTT
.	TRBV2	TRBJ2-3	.	CATFTDTQYF	TGTGCCACCTTCACAGATACGCAGTATTTT
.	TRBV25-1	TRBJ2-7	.	CASSEWGSYEQYF	TGTGCCAGCAGTGAATGGGGCTCCTACGAGCAGTACTTC
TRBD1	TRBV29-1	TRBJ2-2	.	CSVGTGGRNTGELFF	TGCAGCGTTGGGACAGGCGGACGAAACACCGGGGAGCTGTTTTTT
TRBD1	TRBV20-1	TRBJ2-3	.	CSARDPTGSPDTQYF	TGCAGTGCTAGAGATCCGACAGGGTCCCCAGATACGCAGTATTTT
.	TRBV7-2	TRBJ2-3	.	CASSYVLSSDTQYF	TGTGCCAGCAGTTATGTTCTCTCTTCCGATACGCAGTATTTT
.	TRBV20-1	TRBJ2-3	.	CSGGTDTQYF	TGCAGTGGAGGAACAGATACGCAGTATTTT
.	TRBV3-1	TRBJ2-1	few	CASSQTTPYNEQFF	TGTGCCAGCAGCCAAACGACACCGTACAATGAGCAGTTCTTC
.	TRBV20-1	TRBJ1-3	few	CSARPLIGGTIYF	TGCAGTGCTCGCCCGCTCATCGGGGGCACCATATATTTT